The present T cell receptor (beta chain) was sequenced within a study of blood T cell repertoires in COVID-19. Profiling relied on immunoSEQ multiplex PCR, and the TCRdb table lists in-frame clones only, not all of them. The sample records 80,000 or so clones, more than 80% being singletons. CDR1 and CDR2 from the germline V gene are KGHDR and SFDVKD. V gave up 2 bases and J gave up 2 bases, with 6 bases separating them. This CDR3 spans 14 amino acids. In its sample, this clone was seen once. This sequence was found in a woman aged 70-85 years with acute or convalescent COVID-19. Sequenced: peripheral blood. V gene TRBV24-1 combines with J gene TRBJ1-3; no clear D gene. Here the CDR3 reads CATSDSLTGNTIYF. The CDR3 DNA reads TGTGCCACCAGTGATTCCTTAACTGGAAACACCATATATTTT.